One TCR beta chain is described in this entry. Its antigen is unknown. The data were taken from a study of T cells in localized non-small cell lung cancer. Notes on the study in general: Only one tumor region was sequenced, so heterogeneity remains possible. Measurement of T cell clonality placed uninvolved adjacent lung highest, above the level in tumor. An association was observed between higher blood T cell density and longer overall survival. Researchers found a median 57 of the top 100 tumor clones in adjacent lung.

TCRdb's table, derived via immunoSEQ multiplex PCR, lists solely in-frame clones and lacks some. The sample lists 40,000 or so clones; roughly 80% were seen once. Deletions cut 6 bases from V and 0 bases from J, with 14 bases between. Germline V lookup: CDR1 LNHDA, CDR2 SQIVND (reference sequence). The CDR3 is 15 amino acids. The TCR originated in a male donor aged 60 or over with stage III squamous cell lung carcinoma. The chain uses TRBV19 and TRBJ1-1, with D tentatively TRBD1 (6 bases). Sequencing used peripheral blood, obtained before any cancer treatment. In DNA form, the CDR3 reads TGTGCCAGTAGGGAGCAGGGGTCCCTGAACACTGAAGCTTTCTTT. This gives the protein CASREQGSLNTEAFF.